Presented here are 9 T cell receptor beta chains from one specimen sequenced in a study of blood T cell repertoires in COVID-19. The assay was immunoSEQ multiplex PCR, and TCRdb's table has in-frame clones only and misses some. The sample carries roughly 270,000 clones, about 85% recorded once. Sequencing was performed on PBMCs or T cells enriched from blood (not recorded which). These TCRs come from a woman in her 50s who had recovered from COVID-19.

V and J are TRBV5-4 and TRBJ1-1; D perhaps matches TRBD1 (6 bases). Trimming shortened V by 4 bases and J by 1 base, and 14 bases separated the two germline ends. From germline, CDR1 is SGHNT and CDR2 YYREEE (reference sequence). The CDR3 runs 15 residues. Written as DNA, the CDR3 is TGTGCCAGCAGCCCTTTGACAGGTGCGAACACTGAAGCTTTCTTT. Residues: CASSPLTGANTEAFF.

There are a few counts of this clone. The chain has TRBV4-1 and TRBJ1-4; D unclear. The V gene's germline CDR1 is MGHRA and CDR2 YSYEKL. Trimming pared 4 bases from V and 3 bases from J, leaving 15 bases between. CDR3 length equals 16 residues. The CDR3 sequence is CASSPPTARANEKLFF. The CDR3 coding sequence is TGCGCCAGCAGCCCCCCAACGGCGAGGGCTAATGAAAAACTGTTTTTT.

This rearrangement joins TRBV5-1 to TRBJ2-1; TRBD2 might be the D (5 bases). Trimming cost V 5 bases and J 7 bases, with 10 bases left between them. The CDR3 runs 12 residues. Germline loops: CDR1 SGHRS, CDR2 YFSETQ. For the CDR3, the DNA is TGCGCCAGCAGTCGAGGGAGTAATGAGCAGTTCTTC. Protein product: CASSRGSNEQFF.

V is TRBV18 and J is TRBJ2-7; no definite D call. Germline CDR1 reads KGHSH; CDR2 reads LQKENI. Trimming removed 3 bases at V and 2 bases at J, with 14 bases between. The CDR3 consists of 15 residues. CDR3 protein: CASSPRPPQAYEQYF. CDR3 coding DNA: TGTGCCAGCTCACCTAGGCCGCCCCAGGCCTACGAGCAGTACTTC.

CDR3 sequence: CASSDAIQPQHF. The DNA of the CDR3 is TGTGCCAGCAGTGATGCTATTCAGCCCCAGCATTTT. The chain has TRBV6-1 and TRBJ1-5; no definite D call. Germline CDR1 and CDR2: MNHNS and SASEGT. There are 12 residues in the CDR3. Trimming left V 3 bases short and J 6 bases short, with 6 bases between.

This clone occurred once. This chain uses TRBV11-2 with TRBJ2-3, with a possible D match to TRBD1 (5 bases). Trimming took 3 bases from V and 8 from J, leaving 15 bases between them. CDR1 and CDR2 from the germline V gene are SGHAT and FQNNGV. The CDR3 length is 14 residues. DNA of the CDR3: TGTGCCAGCAGCTTGGCACAGGACACGGGTACGCAGTATTTT. This encodes CASSLAQDTGTQYF.

This clone was counted a single time. The CDR3 DNA sequence: TGTGCCAGCAGCTCACCTATCGACAGATACAATGAGCAGTTCTTC. This codes for CASSSPIDRYNEQFF. The chain uses TRBV7-8 and TRBJ2-1; weak D call: TRBD1 (5 bases). Germline CDR1 reads SGHVS; CDR2 reads FQNEAQ. V lost 4 bases and J 4 bases, leaving 14 bases between the germline ends. The CDR3 covers 15 residues. Using reference TRBV7-8 and TRBJ2-1 for the parts outside the CDR3, the full variable domain is GAGVSQSPRYKVAKRGQDVALRCDPISGHVSLFWYQQALGQGPEFLTYFQNEAQLDKSGLPSDRFFAERPEGSVSTLKIQRTQQEDSAVYLCASSSPIDRYNEQFFGPGTRLTVL.

V is TRBV21-1 and J is TRBJ2-7; the table names TRBD2, a call not compared with the DNA. TRBV21-1 is annotated as a pseudogene. The CDR3 sequence is 19 residues long. This chain's CDR3 is CASSKWDRGAPPSSYEQYF. DNA for the CDR3: TGTGCCAGCAGCAAATGGGACCGGGGGGCGCCCCCTAGCTCCTACGAGCAGTACTTC.

The V gene is TRBV19, the J gene TRBJ1-4; TRBD1 agrees at 10 bases. Trimming cost V 7 bases and J 8 bases; bases outside gene matches: 13. The CDR3 covers 16 residues. CDR1 LNHDA and CDR2 SQIVND come from the germline V gene (reference sequence). CDR3 loop: CASTGTGVLSSEKLFF. In nucleotides, the CDR3 is TGTGCCAGTACCGGGACAGGGGTCCTCTCATCGGAAAAACTGTTTTTT. The full variable domain, in which reference TRBV19 and TRBJ1-4 provide the parts outside the CDR3, is DGGITQSPKYLFRKEGQNVTLSCEQNLNHDAMYWYRQDPGQGLRLIYYSQIVNDFQKGDIAEGYSVSREKKESFPLTVTSAQKNPTAFYLCASTGTGVLSSEKLFFGSGTQLSVL.